A single sample gave rise to the 11 T cell receptor beta chains below, sequenced in a study of T-cell memory formation after mild COVID-19. A single record per CDR3 protein comes from TCRdb applying MiXCR to the 5' RACE reads. Seen here are about 410,000 distinct CDR3 sequences, under 25% observed once, and the top ten hold around 12%. The material sequenced was PBMCs or a T cell subset sorted from them (not recorded which). These receptors came from an adult woman who had mild COVID-19 (a few samples of this study predate the infection). Cell type and time point are not known.

The J gene is TRBJ2-1, the V gene TRBV5-1, with 8 bases lining up with TRBD1. The V segment lost 3 bases and the J segment 10 bases; nucleotides outside the gene matches: 6. CDR1 and CDR2 (germline): SGHRS, YFSETQ. CDR3 length equals 13 residues. The CDR3 DNA sequence: TGCGCCAGCAGCTCGGGACAGGCGAACGAGCAGTTCTTC. It specifies CASSSGQANEQFF. The full variable domain, completed using reference TRBV5-1 and TRBJ2-1, is KAGVTQTPRYLIKTRGQQVTLSCSPISGHRSVSWYQQTPGQGLQFLFEYFSETQRNKGNFPGRFSGRQFSNSRSEMNVSTLELGDSALYLCASSSGQANEQFFGPGTRLTVL.

The V gene is TRBV7-2, the J gene TRBJ2-5; TRBD2 might be the D (6 bases). The CDR3 loop spans 16 amino acids. Germline assignment: CDR1 SGHTA and CDR2 FQGNSA. Trimming cost V 1 base and J 1 base, with 13 bases left between them. The DNA for the CDR3 is TGTGCCAGCAGCTTAGTATTCGGCGGGACCCAAGAGACCCAGTACTTC. As protein: CASSLVFGGTQETQYF.

This clonotype was found a few times. This rearrangement joins TRBV7-9 to TRBJ2-5; no firm D call. Germline CDR1 is SEHNR and CDR2 is FQNEAQ (reference sequence). Trimming removed 3 bases from V and 2 bases from J, with 10 bases in between. There are 14 residues in the CDR3. The CDR3 DNA is TGTGCCAGCAGCTTCCCCGGGCTACAAGAGACCCAGTACTTC. It yields the protein CASSFPGLQETQYF.

The chain uses TRBV30 and TRBJ1-1; TRBD1 agrees at 7 bases. V trimming: 0 bases; J trimming: 5 bases; junction bases outside the gene matches: 9. This CDR3 region has 15 residues. Germline-derived CDR1 and CDR2 are GTSNPN and SVGIG (reference sequence). The CDR3 sequence: CAWSVRVRGSTEAFF. DNA for the CDR3: TGTGCCTGGAGTGTACGGGTCAGGGGGAGTACTGAAGCTTTCTTT.

The sample holds a few counts of this clonotype. This sequence joins TRBV5-1 and TRBJ2-2; 8 nucleotides line up with TRBD2. Per germline, CDR1 SGHRS and CDR2 YFSETQ. The CDR3 has 16 amino acids. J gave up 10 bases and V 0 bases, and 11 bases lay outside the gene matches. The CDR3 coding sequence is TGCGCCAGCAGCTTGGTTAGCGGGAACCGAGGATCGGAGCTGTTTTTT. As protein: CASSLVSGNRGSELFF. The full variable domain, rest sourced from reference TRBV5-1 and TRBJ2-2, is KAGVTQTPRYLIKTRGQQVTLSCSPISGHRSVSWYQQTPGQGLQFLFEYFSETQRNKGNFPGRFSGRQFSNSRSEMNVSTLELGDSALYLCASSLVSGNRGSELFFGEGSRLTVL.

This chain connects TRBV7-9 to TRBJ1-3, with 7 bases lining up with TRBD1. Trimming at V came to 5 bases and at J to 0 bases, leaving 4 bases not matched to a gene. From germline, CDR1 is SEHNR and CDR2 FQNEAQ (reference sequence). This CDR3 region has 15 residues. As DNA, the CDR3 is TGTGCCAGCAGCCGACAGGGAGGCTCTGGAAACACCATATATTTT. Its translation: CASSRQGGSGNTIYF.

This sequence joins TRBV7-2 and TRBJ2-5, with TRBD2 matching over 12 bases. The length of the CDR3 is 18 residues. CDR1 SGHTA and CDR2 FQGNSA come from the germline V gene. The junction had 14 bases not matched to a gene; V was cut back by 5 bases and J by 4 bases. As DNA, the CDR3 is TGTGCCAGCAGCCTAGAGTGGCTAGCGGGAGGGAGGATAGAGACCCAGTACTTC. Amino acids: CASSLEWLAGGRIETQYF.

This clonotype was seen a few times. The V gene is TRBV7-2, the J gene TRBJ2-1, with TRBD2 matching over 9 bases. V shed 4 bases and J 0 bases; nucleotides not matched to a gene: 4. This CDR3 is built from 16 residues. Germline V gene sequence: CDR1 SGHTA, CDR2 FQGNSA. The CDR3 protein is CASSYRSGSSYNEQFF. The CDR3 bases are TGTGCCAGCAGCTACCGTAGCGGGAGCTCCTACAATGAGCAGTTCTTC.

About this clonotype: A junction boundary mismatches the germline segment, possibly from a read error. The chain uses TRBV14 and TRBJ2-1; D not certain. Per germline, CDR1 SGHDN and CDR2 FVKESK. The CDR3 loop spans 11 amino acids. This CDR3 is CASSLYNEQLF. Written as DNA, the CDR3 is TGTGCCAGCAGCCTCTACAATGAGCAGTTATTC.

The chain employs TRBV5-1 and TRBJ2-2, with TRBD1 matching 10 bases. The CDR3 contains 17 residues. The trim removed 2 bases at V and 0 bases at J, leaving 4 bases unmatched. CDR1 is SGHRS and CDR2 is YFSETQ in the germline V gene. In DNA, the CDR3 is TGCGCCAGCAGCTTCTCCGGGACAGGGGCGAACACCGGGGAGCTGTTTTTT. Translating it yields CASSFSGTGANTGELFF.

The genes are TRBV5-1 and TRBJ1-1, with 7 bases matching TRBD1. Losses at the gene ends were 4 bases for V and 1 base for J; bases not matched to a gene: 4. The CDR3 totals 14 residues. The germline V gene encodes CDR1 SGHRS and CDR2 YFSETQ. CDR3 sequence reads: CASSQTGENTEAFF. The CDR3 bases are TGCGCCAGCAGCCAAACAGGGGAGAACACTGAAGCTTTCTTT. Filled out from reference TRBV5-1 and TRBJ1-1, the complete variable domain reads KAGVTQTPRYLIKTRGQQVTLSCSPISGHRSVSWYQQTPGQGLQFLFEYFSETQRNKGNFPGRFSGRQFSNSRSEMNVSTLELGDSALYLCASSQTGENTEAFFGQGTRLTVV.